Below, 20 T cell receptor beta chains from the same sample are listed, as sequenced in a study of response to subunit inactivated influenza vaccine. TCRdb reanalysed the RT-PCR reads using MiXCR and keeps one entry per CDR3 protein. The sample lists fewer than 700,000 distinct CDR3 sequences, roughly 13% occurring once. This specimen was PBMCs from blood, taken roughly 47 days after vaccination. The receptors derive from a man aged 50 or older who received an inactivated influenza vaccine.

This clonotype was seen a handful of times. The J gene is TRBJ1-5, the V gene TRBV15, with 7 bases identical to TRBD1. The trim removed 5 bases at V and 5 bases at J, leaving 6 bases unmatched. CDR1 LNHNV and CDR2 YYDKDF come from the germline V gene (reference sequence). The CDR3 is 14 residues long. The DNA for the CDR3 is TGTGCCACCAGCGGGGTAACAGGGGATCAGCCCCAGCATTTT. Its translation: CATSGVTGDQPQHF. Variable domain in full (rest from reference TRBV15 and TRBJ1-5): DAMVIQNPRYQVTQFGKPVTLSCSQTLNHNVMYWYQQKSSQAPKLLFHYYDKDFNNEADTPDNFQSRRPNTSFCFLDIRSPGLGDTAMYLCATSGVTGDQPQHFGDGTRLSIL.

This chain links TRBV4-1 with TRBJ1-6, with TRBD1 as a possible D gene (5 bases). Deletions cut 3 bases from V and 5 bases from J, with 14 bases between. The CDR3 is made up of 16 amino acids. The germline V gene has CDR1 MGHRA and CDR2 YSYEKL. The CDR3 region has the DNA TGCGCCAGCAGCCAGGGGGTCGCGAGGAATAATTCACCCCTCCACTTT. Encoded protein: CASSQGVARNNSPLHF.

This clonotype was picked up many times. The V gene is TRBV15, the J gene TRBJ1-1; a possible D gene is TRBD1 (6 bases). Trimming cost V 0 bases and J 5 bases, with 16 bases left between them. The CDR3 sequence is 16 residues long. Germline values: CDR1 LNHNV, CDR2 YYDKDF (reference sequence). This CDR3 is CATSRDIDNQGTEAFF. CDR3 bases: TGTGCCACCAGCAGAGATATCGACAACCAGGGGACTGAAGCTTTCTTT.

Comments on this clonotype: A clone one base away is much larger, so this may be a read error. The gene calls are TRBV20-1 and TRBJ2-2; 10 nucleotides align to TRBD1. Per germline, CDR1 DFQATT and CDR2 SNEGSKA (reference sequence). CDR3 length equals 15 residues. The CDR3: CSARTGGARTGEVFF. CDR3 sequence (DNA): TGCAGTGCTAGGACAGGGGGCGCGAGGACCGGGGAGGTGTTTTTT.

This clonotype was seen many times. V usage is TRBV19 and J usage is TRBJ2-1; TRBD1 or TRBD2 may be the D gene (5 bases each). The CDR3 is 17 residues long. V was shortened by 6 bases and J by 8 bases, with 26 bases between the two germline ends. Germline CDR1 LNHDA, CDR2 SQIVND (reference sequence). CDR3 protein: CASSPLYSRGLGHEQFF. CDR3 coding DNA: TGTGCCAGTAGCCCTCTTTACTCACGGGGCCTCGGCCATGAGCAGTTCTTC.

This clonotype was observed a few times. This sequence joins TRBV15 and TRBJ2-1; the D gene is possibly TRBD2 (6 bases). The CDR3 extends over 19 amino acids. The germline CDR1 and CDR2 sequences are LNHNV and YYDKDF (reference sequence). The V end lost 4 bases, the J end lost 0 bases, and 22 bases lay between the germline ends. The CDR3 sequence: CATSTRGTQQGSSYNEQFF. CDR3 nucleotides: TGTGCCACCAGCACTAGAGGGACTCAACAAGGAAGCTCCTACAATGAGCAGTTCTTC.

This clonotype has more than one count but fewer than ten. This rearrangement joins TRBV20-1 to TRBJ2-3, with 7 bases that match TRBD1. Trimming at V came to 6 bases and at J to 3 bases, leaving 3 bases not matched to a gene. The germline CDR1 and CDR2 sequences are DFQATT and SNEGSKA (reference sequence). The CDR3 has 12 residues. The DNA for the CDR3 is TGCAGTGCAGAGGGACAGACAGATACGCAGTATTTT. It encodes CSAEGQTDTQYF.

V and J are TRBV20-1 and TRBJ2-1, with D hard to call. Germline V gene data show CDR1 as DFQATT and CDR2 as SNEGSKA (reference sequence). The CDR3 sequence is 14 residues long. Trimming shortened V by 1 base and J by 3 bases, and 10 bases separated the two germline ends. CDR3 DNA: TGCAGTGCTAGAGCCCCACAGCTCTACAATGAGCAGTTCTTC. It translates to CSARAPQLYNEQFF.

This chain uses TRBV30 with TRBJ1-2, with D unclear. There are 11 residues in the CDR3. Germline V gives CDR1 GTSNPN, CDR2 SVGIG (reference sequence). V was shortened by 7 bases and J by 7 bases, with 13 bases between the two germline ends. The CDR3: CAYRPITGYTF. Written as DNA, the CDR3 is TGTGCCTACCGACCGATAACTGGCTACACCTTC.

This clonotype was seen a few times. The gene calls are TRBV27 and TRBJ2-7; 10 nucleotides agree with TRBD2. From germline, CDR1 is MNHEY and CDR2 SMNVEV (reference sequence). J lost 0 bases, V lost 3 bases, and 11 bases had no gene match. This CDR3 spans 18 amino acids. The CDR3 loop is CASSLSGTSAMFSYEQYF. The CDR3 nucleotides are TGTGCCAGCAGTTTGTCCGGGACTAGCGCAATGTTCTCCTACGAGCAGTACTTC.

In its sample, this clonotype was seen many times. This rearrangement joins TRBV9 to TRBJ2-1, with D possibly being TRBD2 (5 bases). V was cut by 4 bases and J by 2 bases, with 16 bases left in between. The CDR3 is 16 residues long. The germline CDR1 and CDR2 sequences are SGDLS and YYNGEE. The CDR3 sequence: CASSHERTEAYNEQFF. CDR3 DNA sequence: TGTGCCAGCAGCCACGAGAGGACTGAAGCCTACAATGAGCAGTTCTTC.

The table lists this clonotype with many counts. CDR3 loop: CASSQVKTGGTNYGYTF. The CDR3, as DNA: TGCGCCAGCAGCCAGGTTAAGACAGGCGGTACTAACTATGGCTACACCTTC. The chain uses TRBV4-1 and TRBJ1-2; D is possibly TRBD1 (6 bases). The V and J ends lost 3 bases and 0 bases respectively, with 17 bases between them. The CDR3 sequence is 17 residues long. Germline CDR1 is MGHRA and CDR2 is YSYEKL.

This clonotype was counted ten times or more. The J gene is TRBJ1-6, the V gene TRBV5-1; no reliable D call. V gave up 0 bases and J gave up 14 bases, with 18 bases separating them. This CDR3 spans 15 amino acids. Germline V gene sequence: CDR1 SGHRS, CDR2 YFSETQ. CDR3 DNA sequence: TGCGCCAGCAGCTTGGACCTACAAATGAGGGATTCCCTCCACTTT. It codes for CASSLDLQMRDSLHF. The full variable domain, rest sourced from reference TRBV5-1 and TRBJ1-6, is KAGVTQTPRYLIKTRGQQVTLSCSPISGHRSVSWYQQTPGQGLQFLFEYFSETQRNKGNFPGRFSGRQFSNSRSEMNVSTLELGDSALYLCASSLDLQMRDSLHFGNGTRLTVT.

This clonotype was seen a few times. This rearrangement joins TRBV24-1 to TRBJ2-3; D ambiguous. This CDR3 has 11 amino acids. V gave up 6 bases and J gave up 1 base, with 1 base separating them. Germline V gene sequence: CDR1 KGHDR, CDR2 SFDVKD. Written as DNA, the CDR3 is TGTGCCACCAGTCGCACAGATACGCAGTATTTT. Protein: CATSRTDTQYF.

This clonotype has a handful of counts. The J gene is TRBJ1-1, the V gene TRBV4-1; TRBD1 matches 8 bases. The V gene's germline CDR1 is MGHRA and CDR2 YSYEKL. CDR3 length: 15 residues. V lost 1 base and J lost 1; bases outside the gene matches: 2. The CDR3 DNA reads TGCGCCAGCAGCCAAGGACAGGGGACGAACACTGAAGCTTTCTTT. It yields the protein CASSQGQGTNTEAFF.

V gene TRBV30 combines with J gene TRBJ2-3; no definite D call. CDR1 is GTSNPN, CDR2 SVGIG, per germline (reference sequence). Trimming cost V 0 bases and J 1 base, with 20 bases left between them. The CDR3 has 18 amino acids. DNA of the CDR3: TGTGCCTGGAGTGTACTTCATCGCTCGGCGTCGGGCACAGATACGCAGTATTTT. Translated: CAWSVLHRSASGTDTQYF.

This clonotype was seen more than once but under ten times. The rearrangement uses TRBV5-1 and TRBJ1-6; 10 positions match TRBD1. V trimming: 3 bases; J trimming: 9 bases; junction bases outside the gene matches: 18. CDR1 SGHRS and CDR2 YFSETQ come from the germline V gene. CDR3 length: 19 residues. Here the CDR3 reads CASSSRGGPGQGVASPLHF. CDR3 bases: TGCGCCAGCAGCTCCCGTGGTGGCCCAGGACAGGGGGTAGCTTCACCCCTCCACTTT.

This clonotype was seen many times. The V gene is TRBV12-3 or TRBV12-4, the J gene TRBJ1-5; no clear D. V was cut by 4 bases and J by 5 bases, with 12 bases left in between. The CDR3 extends over 14 amino acids. The chain's CDR3 is CASSSSVGYQPQHF. The CDR3, as DNA: TGTGCCAGCAGTTCCTCGGTGGGCTATCAGCCCCAGCATTTT.

This clonotype was seen only a few times. V is TRBV6-5 and J is TRBJ2-1, with 12 bases identical to TRBD2. The CDR3 length is 15 residues. J gave up 7 bases and V 10 bases, and 11 bases lay outside the gene matches. Looked up from germline, CDR1 is MNHEY and CDR2 is SVGAGI. Here the CDR3 DNA reads TGTGCCACCGTTACTAGCGGGGGGCCAGGGAATGAGCAGTTCTTC. Translating gives CATVTSGGPGNEQFF.

The genes are TRBV29-1 and TRBJ2-3; TRBD2 matches 9 bases. V lost 6 bases to trimming and J lost 0 bases; unmatched junction nucleotides: 7. The CDR3 contains 15 residues. In germline, CDR1 is SQVTM, CDR2 ANQGSEA. DNA of the CDR3: TGCAGCGTGGCGGGGGGGGTTTTTAGCACAGATACGCAGTATTTT. Its translation is CSVAGGVFSTDTQYF.